These 21 T cell receptor beta chains were sequenced from one sample in a study of beta chain features in type 1 diabetes (dated by TCRdb to 2016 to 2018). Library method: the immunoSEQ multiplex PCR assay. The entire amount of isolated RNA was reverse transcribed using the High Capacity cDNA Reverse Transcription Kit, so the sequenced TCRB transcripts were expressed ones. TCRdb re-hosts the immuneACCESS table, in-frame sequences only. Its copies lack some clones; in the studies checked, an unresolved V gene accounts for under half of them, and the cause for the rest is not known. The sample contains approximately 300,000 clones, about 10% of them found a single time. The ten largest make up around 0.015% of the sample. Specimen: naive CD4+ T cells from blood. The label giving this sample's cell subset or site can be read as: true naive CD4+ T cells. The receptors shown here come from a woman aged 30 to 39 in good health.

The chain carries TRBV5-6 and TRBJ2-7; TRBD1 matches at 9 bases. Trimming took 4 bases from V and 5 from J; bases not matched to a gene: 4. The CDR3 sequence is 13 residues long. Germline V gene lookup returns CDR1 SGHDT and CDR2 YYEEEE. For the CDR3, the DNA is TGTGCCAGCAGCATGGACAGGGGCCACGAGCAGTACTTC. It encodes CASSMDRGHEQYF.

The rearrangement links TRBV6-1 to TRBJ2-5; 9 nucleotides line up with TRBD1. V was pared by 4 bases and J by 5 bases, with 2 bases of the junction left unmatched. Germline V gene data show CDR1 as MNHNS and CDR2 as SASEGT. This CDR3 region has 13 residues. The CDR3 DNA sequence: TGTGCCAGCAGTGCCGACAGGGGGGAGACCCAGTACTTC. This encodes CASSADRGETQYF.

This clone was observed a handful of times. The chain has TRBV29-1 and TRBJ2-5; TRBD2 matches at 14 bases. The V gene's germline CDR1 is SQVTM and CDR2 ANQGSEA. The CDR3 runs to 14 residues. V lost 6 bases to trimming and J lost 5 bases; unmatched junction nucleotides: 5. The CDR3 bases are TGCAGCGTAAGGGGGACTAGCGGGAGTGAGACCCAGTACTTC. It is translated as CSVRGTSGSETQYF.

The rearrangement links TRBV9 to TRBJ2-7; D is perhaps TRBD1 (6 bases). CDR1 and CDR2 from the germline V gene are SGDLS and YYNGEE. This CDR3 contains 14 residues. Trimming removed 2 bases from V and 4 bases from J, with 13 bases in between. In nucleotides, the CDR3 is TGTGCCAGCAGCGTTACAGGGTGGGATTACGAGCAGTACTTC. Protein: CASSVTGWDYEQYF.

This clone was detected a few times. The chain employs TRBV6-1 and TRBJ2-3, with D possibly TRBD2 on 5 matching bases. The V and J ends lost 1 base and 6 bases respectively, with 14 bases between them. There are 15 residues in the CDR3. Germline CDR1 MNHNS, CDR2 SASEGT. CDR3 loop: CASSEGAAFPDTQYF. The DNA for the CDR3 is TGTGCCAGCAGTGAAGGAGCGGCCTTCCCGGATACGCAGTATTTT.

The CDR3 sequence: CASSGGQGHTIYF. The CDR3 DNA reads TGTGCCAGCAGTGGCGGACAGGGCCACACCATATATTTT. This chain links TRBV2 with TRBJ1-3; TRBD1 aligns across 8 bases. V dropped 4 bases and J dropped 8; count of bases not matched to a gene: 4. The CDR3 is 13 residues long. Germline CDR1 is SNHLY and CDR2 is FYNNEI.

This clone was seen a few times. The chain recombines TRBV15 with TRBJ2-7, with 7 bases that match TRBD2. The CDR3 is 14 amino acids. The trim removed 5 bases at V and 6 bases at J, leaving 10 bases unmatched. The V gene's germline CDR1 is LNHNV and CDR2 YYDKDF (reference sequence). The CDR3 DNA follows: TGTGCCACCAGCCTAGAGATAAGCGGGACCGAGCAGTACTTC. It encodes CATSLEISGTEQYF.

V and J are TRBV27 and TRBJ2-7; D is possibly TRBD2 (6 bases). This CDR3 is built from 16 residues. Trimming cost V 6 bases and J 2 bases, with 20 bases left between them. Germline CDR1 reads MNHEY; CDR2 reads SMNVEV (reference sequence). The CDR3: CASSKKSGLDAYEQYF. The CDR3, as DNA: TGTGCCAGCAGCAAAAAATCGGGACTCGACGCCTACGAGCAGTACTTC.

The gene calls are TRBV4-3 and TRBJ2-2, with D possibly matching TRBD2 (5 bases). The germline V gene has CDR1 LGHNA and CDR2 YSLEER. Trimming shortened V by 0 bases and J by 5 bases, and 10 bases separated the two germline ends. The CDR3 is 15 amino acids. CDR3 bases: TGCGCCAGCAGCCAAGATTTGCGGGCAACCGGGGAGCTGTTTTTT. Translation: CASSQDLRATGELFF.

This clone was found a few times. The gene calls are TRBV19 and TRBJ2-7, with 7 nucleotides matching TRBD1. The germline V gene encodes CDR1 LNHDA and CDR2 SQIVND (reference sequence). CDR3 length: 14 residues. V dropped 5 bases and J dropped 0; count of bases not matched to a gene: 4. CDR3 region: CASSLRTGSYEQYF. CDR3 DNA sequence: TGTGCCAGTAGTCTTCGGACAGGCTCCTACGAGCAGTACTTC.

The chain carries TRBV28 and TRBJ2-7; no reliable D call. V lost 5 bases to trimming and J lost 5 bases, with 10 bases between them. The CDR3 covers 12 residues. Per the germline V gene, CDR1 is MDHEN and CDR2 is SYDVKM. CDR3 DNA: TGTGCCAGCAGTAACGGGTTCCACGAGCAGTACTTC. Translated, it gives CASSNGFHEQYF.

The genes are TRBV9 and TRBJ2-7; 8 bases are a match to TRBD1. J lost 4 bases, V lost 4 bases, and 7 bases had no gene match. Germline-derived CDR1 and CDR2 are SGDLS and YYNGEE. The CDR3 is 14 amino acids. The CDR3 loop is CASSKTGAGYEQYF. The CDR3 DNA reads as TGTGCCAGCAGCAAGACAGGGGCGGGTTACGAGCAGTACTTC. Looking up the rest from reference TRBV9 and TRBJ2-7 gives the full variable domain: DSGVTQTPKHLITATGQRVTLRCSPRSGDLSVYWYQQSLDQGLQFLIQYYNGEERAKGNILERFSAQQFPDLHSELNLSSLELGDSALYFCASSKTGAGYEQYFGPGTRLTVT.

There are a few counts of this clone. The gene calls are TRBV23-1 and TRBJ1-1; tentatively, D is TRBD1 (6 bases). TRBV23-1 falls under the ORF class, with uncertain function. V lost 7 bases and J lost 3, with 15 bases in between. This CDR3 is built from 14 residues. Written as DNA, the CDR3 is TGCGCCAGCATACACAGGGATTCGTACACTGAAGCTTTCTTT. Translated: CASIHRDSYTEAFF.

There are a few counts of this clone. V usage is TRBV5-6 and J usage is TRBJ2-3; 9 positions agree with TRBD2. CDR1 and CDR2 from the germline V gene are SGHDT and YYEEEE. Unmatched junction bases numbered 6, after V lost 4 bases and J lost 3 bases. CDR3 size: 15 residues. DNA of the CDR3: TGTGCCAGCAGCGGGATAGCGGGAGTGACAGATACGCAGTATTTT. Protein: CASSGIAGVTDTQYF.

This rearrangement joins TRBV5-1 to TRBJ2-3, with TRBD2 matching 12 bases. V dropped 4 bases and J dropped 8; count of bases not matched to a gene: 11. The CDR3 contains 16 residues. The germline CDR1 and CDR2 sequences are SGHRS and YFSETQ. As DNA, the CDR3 is TGCGCCAGCAGCGCCGAACTAGCGGGAGGAAGGGGTACGCAGTATTTT. It specifies CASSAELAGGRGTQYF.

V is TRBV6-6 and J is TRBJ2-7; 7 bases fit TRBD1. Germline V gives CDR1 MNHNY, CDR2 SVGAGI (reference sequence). This CDR3 region has 12 residues. V lost 6 bases to trimming and J lost 1 base; unmatched junction nucleotides: 0. DNA of the CDR3: TGTGCCAGCAGACAGGGGTCCTACGAGCAGTACTTC. Protein product: CASRQGSYEQYF.

The chain carries TRBV28 and TRBJ2-7, with a possible D match to TRBD1 (7 bases). Trimming pared 6 bases from V and 2 bases from J, leaving 14 bases between. Germline V gene lookup returns CDR1 MDHEN and CDR2 SYDVKM. There are 14 residues in the CDR3. CDR3 loop: CASRGQGGPYEQYF. The DNA of the CDR3 is TGTGCCAGCAGAGGGCAGGGGGGCCCCTACGAGCAGTACTTC.

V usage is TRBV19 and J usage is TRBJ2-2; 9 bases are shared with TRBD2. The ends lost 6 bases at V and 1 base at J; junction bases unmatched: 3. Germline V gene sequence: CDR1 LNHDA, CDR2 SQIVND (reference sequence). The CDR3 extends over 15 amino acids. As DNA, the CDR3 is TGTGCCAGTAGACGACTAGCGGAGAACACCGGGGAGCTGTTTTTT. This codes for CASRRLAENTGELFF.

In regard to this clone: At one end, the junction sequence differs from germline, possibly due to a read error. The chain uses TRBV2 and TRBJ2-7, with 8 bases that match TRBD1. Germline V gene lookup returns CDR1 SNHLY and CDR2 FYNNEI. This CDR3 comprises 14 residues. As DNA, the CDR3 is TGTGCCAGCGCGTCGGGACAGGCGCTAATCGGACGGGGCTTC. Translation: CASASGQALIGRGF.

V and J are TRBV10-3 and TRBJ1-5, with unresolved D. Germline CDR1 reads ENHRY; CDR2 reads SYGVKD. The CDR3 consists of 14 residues. Trimming shortened V by 4 bases and J by 3 bases, and 10 bases separated the two germline ends. The CDR3 loop is CAISGQAANQPQHF. The CDR3 DNA reads as TGTGCCATCAGTGGGCAGGCCGCCAATCAGCCCCAGCATTTT.

Only a few counts were recorded for this clone. The V call is TRBV19, the J call TRBJ2-5; TRBD1 matches at 11 bases. CDR1 and CDR2 (germline): LNHDA, SQIVND (reference sequence). The trim removed 4 bases at V and 4 bases at J, leaving 2 bases unmatched. This CDR3 has 14 amino acids. The CDR3 bases are TGTGCCAGTAGTAGCGGGACAGGGGGAGAGACCCAGTACTTC. Encoded protein: CASSSGTGGETQYF.